A selection of T cell receptor beta chains follows, all from one sample in a study of blood T cells in healthy people across ages. TCRdb analysed the 5' RACE reads with MiXCR anew, one entry per CDR3 protein. The data show about 540,000 distinct CDR3 sequences, approximately 25% seen once. The same data also contributed to another study, on T cells of mothers and their children.

Sequencing used blood. These receptors all come from a boy younger than 18 in good health. Both conserved end residues are part of each CDR3. A D gene is named only where the DNA matches it firmly. Clone size is stated in some rows and not others, as once, few, many or a class when expanded.

J gene	clone size	CDR3 length	V gene	D gene	CDR3 DNA	CDR3 protein
TRBJ2-2	-	11	TRBV3-1	-	TGTGCCAGCACCCACACCGGGGAGCTGTTTTTT	CASTHTGELFF
TRBJ2-7	-	14	TRBV5-6	-	TGTGCCAGCAGCTTGGCCCCTGCAACCTACGAGCAGTACTTC	CASSLAPATYEQYF
TRBJ2-6	few	16	TRBV20-1	-	TGCAGTGCTAGAGATGCGATCGGCTCTGGGGCCAACGTCCTGACTTTC	CSARDAIGSGANVLTF
TRBJ2-1	few	11	TRBV9	-	TGTGCCAGCAGCGTAACTGATGAGCAGTTCTTC	CASSVTDEQFF
TRBJ2-3	-	15	TRBV5-5	-	TGTGCCAGCAGCTTGTTCGGGGTTTTAGCAGATACGCAGTATTTT	CASSLFGVLADTQYF
TRBJ2-5	-	14	TRBV20-1	TRBD2	TGCAGTGCTAGGCCGACTAGCGGGGGAGAGGAGCAGTACTTC	CSARPTSGGEEQYF
TRBJ1-1	-	11	TRBV29-1	-	TGCAGCGTTGGTCAGGACACTGAAGCTTTCTTT	CSVGQDTEAFF
TRBJ2-5	-	14	TRBV7-2	-	TGTGCCAGCAGCTTATCCGGACCTTTGGAGACCCAGTACTTC	CASSLSGPLETQYF
TRBJ2-7	-	16	TRBV6-2/TRBV6-3	-	TGTGCCAGCAGTGTCAATGGGGCGGAGGTCTCCTACGAGCAGTACTTC	CASSVNGAEVSYEQYF
TRBJ2-7	once	14	TRBV13	-	TGTGCCAGCAGCTTAGGGCCAAAATCTTACGAGCAGTACTTC	CASSLGPKSYEQYF
TRBJ2-6	-	19	TRBV5-6	TRBD1	TGTGCCAGCAGCCCTCTTACAGGGGCCGCCGCGTCTGGGGCCAACGTCCTGACTTTC	CASSPLTGAAASGANVLTF
TRBJ2-7	few	14	TRBV5-1	-	TGCGCCAGCAGCTTAGGATCAGCGGATTACGAGCAGTACTTC	CASSLGSADYEQYF
TRBJ2-7	few	13	TRBV7-9	-	TGTGCCAGCAGCTTAATTGCAGGCCACGAGCAGTACTTC	CASSLIAGHEQYF
TRBJ2-7	-	13	TRBV20-1	-	TGCAGTGCTAACCAGGGTCGGCGAAACGAGCAGTACTTC	CSANQGRRNEQYF
TRBJ2-6	-	16	TRBV7-2	-	TGTGCCAGCAGCTTATCCCAGGGGTATGGGGCCAACGTCCTGACTTTC	CASSLSQGYGANVLTF
TRBJ2-1	once	16	TRBV24-1	TRBD2	TGTGCCACCAGTGATTCTAGCGGGAGCGGGCACAATGAGCAGTTCTTC	CATSDSSGSGHNEQFF
TRBJ2-1	few	14	TRBV27	-	TGTGCCAGTATGGACAGTCTAACTTACAATGAGCAGTTCTTC	CASMDSLTYNEQFF